These 32 T cell receptor beta chains share one sample of origin, sequenced in a study of blood T cell repertoires in COVID-19 (dated by TCRdb to about 2020). Libraries were constructed by the immunoSEQ multiplex PCR assay. The source is immuneACCESS, and TCRdb retained only in-frame sequences with V and J called. Part of the clones is not carried over; for the studies checked, unresolved V genes explain less than half of this, and the remainder is unexplained. The sample table shows around 140,000 clones, and 84% are seen once. The ten largest clones add up to around 9.5% of the sample. The sample consisted of peripheral blood. Source of these receptors: a man aged 30-40 years with COVID-19, enrolled during active disease.

J is TRBJ2-2 and V is TRBV7-3, with a possible D match to TRBD1 (6 bases). CDR1 is SGHTA and CDR2 is FQGTGA in the germline V gene. V lost 6 bases, J lost 1 base, and 12 bases lay in between. The CDR3 is 15 residues long. CDR3 residues: CASSPGALNTGELFF. CDR3 DNA: TGTGCCAGCAGTCCAGGGGCCCTGAACACCGGGGAGCTGTTTTTT.

The count of this clone is one. The chain carries TRBV2 and TRBJ2-7, with D possibly matching TRBD2 (6 bases). Germline loops: CDR1 SNHLY, CDR2 FYNNEI. The CDR3 sequence is 13 residues long. V was trimmed by 8 bases and J by 6 bases, leaving 17 bases between them. The chain's CDR3 is CASGWREIGEQYF. The CDR3 bases are TGTGCCAGCGGATGGCGGGAAATCGGCGAGCAGTACTTC.

A few counts support this clone. The chain couples TRBV19 to TRBJ2-2, with 9 nucleotides matching TRBD1. CDR1 is LNHDA, CDR2 SQIVND, per germline (reference sequence). CDR3 size: 15 residues. V shed 6 bases, J shed 7 bases, and the junction held 9 bases outside the gene matches. CDR3 region: CASSLWTGEVGELFF. The CDR3 DNA follows: TGTGCCAGTAGCCTTTGGACAGGGGAGGTCGGGGAGCTGTTTTTT.

The chain joins TRBV20-1 to TRBJ1-6, with a tentative D call TRBD1 (5 bases). The CDR3 spans 16 residues. Trimming stripped 3 bases from V and 3 bases from J, with 15 bases between. Germline V gives CDR1 DFQATT, CDR2 SNEGSKA (reference sequence). The CDR3 coding sequence is TGCAGTGCTAGTCGGACACCTTCTTTCTATAATTCACCCCTCCACTTT. Protein sequence: CSASRTPSFYNSPLHF.

The chain uses TRBV19 and TRBJ2-5; D may be TRBD2 (5 bases). Germline V lookup: CDR1 LNHDA, CDR2 SQIVND (reference sequence). The CDR3 totals 13 residues. V dropped 3 bases and J dropped 9 bases, with 14 bases sitting between them. CDR3 nucleotides: TGTGCCAGTAGTATCGGGGAAAGTAAAGCCCAGTACTTC. Its translation is CASSIGESKAQYF. The full variable domain, with the rest looked up from reference TRBV19 and TRBJ2-5, is DGGITQSPKYLFRKEGQNVTLSCEQNLNHDAMYWYRQDPGQGLRLIYYSQIVNDFQKGDIAEGYSVSREKKESFPLTVTSAQKNPTAFYLCASSIGESKAQYFGPGTRLLVL.

The V call is TRBV15, the J call TRBJ2-7, with 7 bases that match TRBD1. Germline CDR1 reads LNHNV; CDR2 reads YYDKDF (reference sequence). CDR3 length: 17 amino acids. With 3 bases clipped from V and 0 bases from J, the junction kept 11 bases outside the gene matches. The CDR3 DNA reads as TGTGCCACCAGCAGGGAGACAGGGACATTGGGCTCCTACGAGCAGTACTTC. It codes for CATSRETGTLGSYEQYF.

J is TRBJ1-6 and V is TRBV9, with 7 positions matching TRBD1. This CDR3 has 16 residues. The germline CDR1 and CDR2 sequences are SGDLS and YYNGEE. The junction had 3 bases not matched to a gene; V was cut back by 1 base and J by 2 bases. The chain's CDR3 is CASSVKDRAYNSPLHF. CDR3 nucleotide sequence: TGTGCCAGCAGCGTAAAAGACAGGGCCTATAATTCACCCCTCCACTTT.

This chain joins TRBV25-1 and TRBJ2-3; 8 nucleotides align to TRBD1. The CDR3 has 15 amino acids. Germline V gene data show CDR1 as MGHDK and CDR2 as SYGVNS. V gave up 2 bases and J gave up 2 bases; unmatched junction bases: 3. DNA for the CDR3: TGTGCCAGCAGTGAAAGGGACAGGAACACAGATACGCAGTATTTT. This encodes CASSERDRNTDTQYF.

The chain uses TRBV27 and TRBJ2-6; D is uncertain. Germline CDR1 is MNHEY and CDR2 is SMNVEV (reference sequence). The CDR3 length is 13 residues. V lost 5 bases and J lost 4, with 6 bases in between. The CDR3 DNA reads TGTGCCAGCAGTCCCCTGGGGGCCAACGTCCTGACTTTC. It is translated as CASSPLGANVLTF. Full variable domain (rest looked up from reference TRBV27 and TRBJ2-6): EAQVTQNPRYLITVTGKKLTVTCSQNMNHEYMSWYRQDPGLGLRQIYYSMNVEVTDKGDVPEGYKVSRKEKRNFPLILESPSPNQTSLYFCASSPLGANVLTFGAGSRLTVL.

The chain joins TRBV6-4 to TRBJ2-3, with TRBD2 matching over 10 bases. The germline gives CDR1 MRHNA, CDR2 SNTAGT. The CDR3 is 15 residues long. V lost 7 bases, J lost 4 bases, and 8 bases stayed unmatched. As DNA, the CDR3 is TGTGCCAGCAAGGTAGAAGCGGGAGGGTCAGATACGCAGTATTTT. Protein product: CASKVEAGGSDTQYF.

The CDR3 region is CASSYVGNYGYTF. Written as DNA, the CDR3 is TGTGCCAGCAGTTACGTCGGTAACTATGGCTACACCTTC. V is TRBV6-2 or TRBV6-3 and J is TRBJ1-2; unclear D gene. V dropped 2 bases and J dropped 1 base, with 5 bases sitting between them. Germline V lookup: CDR1 MNHEY, CDR2 SVGEGT. The CDR3 contains 13 residues.

This clone has more than one count but fewer than ten. The chain links TRBV10-3 to TRBJ2-2; TRBD2 matches at 10 bases. CDR1 is ENHRY and CDR2 is SYGVKD in the germline V gene. The CDR3 is made up of 15 amino acids. V lost 4 bases to trimming and J lost 3 bases; unmatched junction nucleotides: 2. The CDR3 DNA follows: TGTGCCATCAGTGTCGGGACTAGCGACACCGGGGAGCTGTTTTTT. Its translation is CAISVGTSDTGELFF.

The gene calls are TRBV10-3 and TRBJ2-1; the match to TRBD2 covers 13 bases. The CDR3 totals 15 residues. The germline gives CDR1 ENHRY, CDR2 SYGVKD. V gave up 2 bases and J gave up 7 bases; unmatched junction bases: 2. CDR3 loop: CAISEGLAGVNEQFF. Here the CDR3 DNA reads TGTGCCATCAGTGAGGGACTAGCGGGAGTTAATGAGCAGTTCTTC.

The rearrangement joins TRBV28 to TRBJ2-2; D remains ambiguous. V was cut by 11 bases and J by 2 bases, with 12 bases left in between. The CDR3 loop spans 13 amino acids. Germline values: CDR1 MDHEN, CDR2 SYDVKM. CDR3: CACMGPNTGELFF. For the CDR3, the DNA is TGTGCCTGTATGGGCCCTAACACCGGGGAGCTGTTTTTT.

The genes are TRBV21-1 and TRBJ1-6. TRBV21-1 is a recognized pseudogene. CDR3 size: 16 residues. In DNA form, the CDR3 reads TGTGCCAGCAGTCCCCCCGGGAGCTCCTATAATTCACCCCTCCACTTT. As protein: CASSPPGSSYNSPLHF.

The rearrangement links TRBV10-3 to TRBJ2-1, with D tentatively TRBD1 (7 bases). The CDR3 is 15 residues long. CDR1 and CDR2 (germline): ENHRY, SYGVKD. Deletions cut 6 bases from V and 4 bases from J, with 16 bases between. The CDR3 DNA is TGTGCCATCAGCCGACCAGGGGGGTCTTACAATGAGCAGTTCTTC. Translating it yields CAISRPGGSYNEQFF.

This chain connects TRBV2 to TRBJ1-5; possible D gene TRBD1, 6 bases. Trimming stripped 1 base from V and 4 bases from J, with 20 bases between. The CDR3 loop spans 18 amino acids. CDR1 SNHLY and CDR2 FYNNEI come from the germline V gene. CDR3 residues: CASSEVYPGQFLNQPQHF. CDR3 bases: TGTGCCAGCAGTGAAGTATACCCCGGACAGTTTTTAAATCAGCCCCAGCATTTT.

The CDR3 nucleotides read TGTGCCAGCAGTTTGGGGGCCCTCTACGAGCAGTACTTC. Amino acids: CASSLGALYEQYF. The chain uses TRBV12-3 or TRBV12-4 and TRBJ2-7; tentatively, D is TRBD1 (6 bases). CDR3 length: 13 residues. V dropped 3 bases and J dropped 3 bases, with 9 bases sitting between them.

CDR3 coding DNA: TGCGCCAGCAGCCAACTTCAACCCCGTACAGGGGCCCCGCACACTGAAGCTTTCTTT. This encodes CASSQLQPRTGAPHTEAFF. This chain joins TRBV4-1 and TRBJ1-1; 7 nucleotides match TRBD1. CDR1 is MGHRA and CDR2 is YSYEKL in the germline V gene. The trim removed 2 bases at V and 3 bases at J, leaving 18 bases unmatched. The length of the CDR3 is 19 residues.

CDR3 residues: CAISEGQGKTYEQYF. DNA for the CDR3: TGTGCCATCAGTGAGGGACAGGGGAAGACCTACGAGCAGTACTTC. V is TRBV10-3 and J is TRBJ2-7; 9 bases are shared with TRBD1. J lost 2 bases, V lost 2 bases, and 4 bases had no gene match. This CDR3 is 15 amino acids long. Germline-derived CDR1 and CDR2 are ENHRY and SYGVKD.

The gene calls are TRBV28 and TRBJ1-2, with 7 bases matching TRBD1. The germline V gene encodes CDR1 MDHEN and CDR2 SYDVKM. CDR3 length equals 14 residues. V lost 4 bases and J lost 4; bases outside the gene matches: 6. CDR3 coding DNA: TGTGCCAGCAGTTCGGCCGGACAGGTCTATGGCTACACCTTC. Amino acid sequence: CASSSAGQVYGYTF.

This clone was recorded a few times. V is TRBV10-2 and J is TRBJ1-1; tentatively, D is TRBD1 (6 bases). The germline V gene has CDR1 WSHSY and CDR2 SAAADI. V was trimmed by 2 bases and J by 6 bases, leaving 10 bases between them. The CDR3 covers 13 residues. The CDR3 spells CASSERGTSEAFF. The CDR3 DNA sequence: TGCGCCAGCAGTGAGAGGGGGACATCTGAAGCTTTCTTT.

V gene TRBV28 combines with J gene TRBJ2-5; D gene ambiguous. Germline CDR1 is MDHEN and CDR2 is SYDVKM. The CDR3 has 14 residues. The V end was cut by 6 bases, the J end by 5 bases, with 16 bases between. The CDR3 nucleotides read TGTGCCAGCAGCCCCCGCAGAGGATGGGAGACCCAGTACTTC. It codes for CASSPRRGWETQYF.

The chain is built from TRBV5-8 and TRBJ2-7; the match to TRBD1 covers 8 bases. CDR3 length: 10 residues. The trim removed 6 bases at V and 13 bases at J, leaving 6 bases unmatched. Per germline, CDR1 SGHTS and CDR2 YDEGEE. The CDR3 DNA follows: TGTGCCAGCACCGCGGGACAGGCATACTTC. Protein product: CASTAGQAYF. The whole variable domain, remainder taken from reference TRBV5-8 and TRBJ2-7, is EAGVTQSPTHLIKTRGQQATLRCSPISGHTSVYWYQQALGLGLQFLLWYDEGEERNRGNFPPRFSGRQFPNYSSELNVNALELEDSALYLCASTAGQAYFGPGTRLTVT.

The V and J genes are TRBV2 and TRBJ2-2; 9 bases are shared with TRBD2. In germline, CDR1 is SNHLY, CDR2 FYNNEI. The CDR3 runs 15 residues. Trimming took 4 bases from V and 6 from J; bases not matched to a gene: 6. The CDR3 coding sequence is TGTGCCAGCAGTGTAAGGCGGGAGGGGTCCGGGGAGCTGTTTTTT. Translating it yields CASSVRREGSGELFF.

Note on this clone: The junction departs from germline at one end; a sequencing error may be responsible. The V gene is TRBV7-7, the J gene TRBJ2-7, with 10 bases lining up with TRBD1. CDR3 length: 13 amino acids. CDR1 and CDR2 (germline): SSHAT, FNYEAQ (reference sequence). CDR3 nucleotide sequence: TGTGCTAGCAGCTCGGGACAGGGGCAGCAGCAGTACTTC. Its protein product is CASSSGQGQQQYF.

This clone occurred a few times. The chain joins TRBV5-4 to TRBJ1-6, with a tentative D call TRBD1 (5 bases). The V end lost 6 bases, the J end lost 7 bases, and 11 bases lay between the germline ends. CDR3 size: 13 residues. From germline, CDR1 is SGHNT and CDR2 YYREEE (reference sequence). CDR3 protein: CASNRGGNSPLHF. The CDR3 DNA reads TGTGCCAGCAACCGGGGGGGGAATTCACCCCTCCACTTT.

V and J are TRBV3-1 (or the pseudogene TRBV3-2) and TRBJ1-2; TRBD1 matches at 9 bases. CDR3 size: 15 residues. Germline V gene data show CDR1 as LGHDT and CDR2 as YNNKEL (reference sequence). Trimming cost V 3 bases and J 7 bases; bases outside gene matches: 9. DNA for the CDR3: TGTGCCAGCAGCCAGGAAACAGGGGGACAGGGTGGCTACACCTTC. The encoded protein is CASSQETGGQGGYTF.

The chain uses TRBV7-4 and TRBJ2-1, with TRBD1 matching over 9 bases. Germline CDR1 is SGHVT and CDR2 is SQSDAQ. V dropped 1 base and J dropped 8; count of bases not matched to a gene: 6. CDR3 size: 15 residues. CDR3 amino acids: CASSLEQGALDEQFF. CDR3 DNA: TGTGCCAGCAGCTTAGAACAGGGGGCGCTGGATGAGCAGTTCTTC.

The V call is TRBV4-3, the J call TRBJ1-1, with D possibly being TRBD1 (5 bases). V was cut by 4 bases and J by 2 bases, with 8 bases left in between. Germline CDR1 reads LGHNA; CDR2 reads YSLEER. This CDR3 comprises 13 residues. The chain's CDR3 is CASSPTENTEAFF. In DNA, the CDR3 is TGCGCCAGCAGCCCGACAGAAAACACTGAAGCTTTCTTT.

V gene TRBV5-1 combines with J gene TRBJ2-5, with TRBD1 matching over 9 bases. Germline assignment: CDR1 SGHRS and CDR2 YFSETQ. The V and J ends lost 8 bases and 4 bases, in that order; junction bases with no gene match: 12. The CDR3 has 15 amino acids. CDR3 in DNA: TGCGCCAGTAAATCGACAGGGGGTAGCGGAGAGACCCAGTACTTC. It specifies CASKSTGGSGETQYF.

The rearrangement uses TRBV19 and TRBJ1-5; D perhaps matches TRBD1 (6 bases). This CDR3 region has 13 residues. Trimming removed 6 bases from V and 3 bases from J, with 9 bases in between. Germline V gene data show CDR1 as LNHDA and CDR2 as SQIVND (reference sequence). As DNA, the CDR3 is TGTGCCAGTAGGGGGGCAGCCAATCAGCCCCAGCATTTT. It encodes CASRGAANQPQHF.